The clone carrying this T cell receptor (beta chain) was found a few times. Its antigen is not known. This sample was included in a study of identical twins. Findings of the study overall: In cord blood, abundant beta clonotypes had fewer insertions; memory showed no trend. The study based its conclusions on cross-sectional statistical analysis and did not follow the same donors.

Germline-derived CDR1 and CDR2 are SGHKS and YYEKEE (reference sequence). The junction had 3 bases not matched to a gene; V was cut back by 4 bases and J by 3 bases. This CDR3 has 14 amino acids. One entry per CDR3 protein, called by TCRdb with MiXCR from the 5' RACE reads. The sample shows hundreds of thousands of distinct CDR3 sequences, approximately 21% of them seen only once. These data were also reused for a study on T cells expressing NK-cell markers. From that report: The TCR beta repertoires were obtained from sorted CD3+CD56+NKG2C+, CD3+CD56+NKG2C- and CD3+CD56-NKG2C+ T cells. Several experiments confined sorting to alpha-beta TCR T cells with an anti-gamma-delta TCR antibody.

Specimen: PBMCs. This chain links TRBV5-5 with TRBJ1-1; 10 positions match TRBD1. The clonotype was recovered from a woman aged 18-35 years in good health. The chain's CDR3 is CASSGTGVHTEAFF. The CDR3 DNA follows: TGTGCCAGCAGCGGGACAGGGGTACACACTGAAGCTTTCTTT.